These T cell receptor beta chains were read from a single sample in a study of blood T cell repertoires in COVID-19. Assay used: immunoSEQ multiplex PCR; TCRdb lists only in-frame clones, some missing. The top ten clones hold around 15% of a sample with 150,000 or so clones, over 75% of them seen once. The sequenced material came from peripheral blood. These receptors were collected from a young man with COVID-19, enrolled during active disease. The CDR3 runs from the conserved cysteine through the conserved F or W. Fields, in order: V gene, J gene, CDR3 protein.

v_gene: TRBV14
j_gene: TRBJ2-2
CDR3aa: CASSHWDSEHPGELFF

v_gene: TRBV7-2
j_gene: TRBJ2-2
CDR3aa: CASSRAGGHTGELFF

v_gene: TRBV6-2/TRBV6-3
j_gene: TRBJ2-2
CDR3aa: CASSYTGDWSTGELFF

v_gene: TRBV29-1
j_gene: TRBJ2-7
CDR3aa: CSVEGGRDTTYEQYF

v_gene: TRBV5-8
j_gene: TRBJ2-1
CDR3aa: CASSTGLAGANEQFF

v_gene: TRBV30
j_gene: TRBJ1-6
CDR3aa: CAWSTGHLTSPLHF

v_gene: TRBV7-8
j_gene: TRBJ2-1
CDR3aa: CASSQLDRGTSNEQFF

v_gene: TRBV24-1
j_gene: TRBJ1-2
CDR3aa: CATSESGLDGYTF

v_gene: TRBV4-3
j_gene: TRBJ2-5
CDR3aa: CASSQMGTGQETQYF

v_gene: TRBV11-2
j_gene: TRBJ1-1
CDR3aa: CASSFIGLRQAFF

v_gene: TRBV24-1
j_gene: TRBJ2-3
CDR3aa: CATSRENTDTQYF

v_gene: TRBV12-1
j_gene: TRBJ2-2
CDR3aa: CASSLLRGGRTGELFF

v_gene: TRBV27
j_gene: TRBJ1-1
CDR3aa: CASSLWAGRTEAFF

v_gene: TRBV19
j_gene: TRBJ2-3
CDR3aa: CASSTRLAGGTDTQYF

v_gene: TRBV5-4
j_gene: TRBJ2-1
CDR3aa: CASSLRLAGNEQFF

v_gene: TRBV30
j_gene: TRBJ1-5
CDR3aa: CAWSVQGEQPQHF

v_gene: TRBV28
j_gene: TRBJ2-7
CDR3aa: CASSYSYSYEQYF

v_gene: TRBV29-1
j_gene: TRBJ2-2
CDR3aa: CSVESSGRWGTGELFF

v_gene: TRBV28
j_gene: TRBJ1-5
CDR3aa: CASSFLGGISNQPQHF

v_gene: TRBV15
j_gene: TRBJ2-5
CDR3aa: CATSRDLSGQGSGETQYF

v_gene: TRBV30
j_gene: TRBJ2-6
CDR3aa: CAWSERGGTGANVLTF

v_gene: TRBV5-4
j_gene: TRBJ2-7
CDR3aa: CASSLGLSSGYEQYF

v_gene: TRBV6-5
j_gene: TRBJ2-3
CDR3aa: CASSSRDREQYF

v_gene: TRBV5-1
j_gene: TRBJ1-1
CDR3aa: CASSQGIGTEAFF

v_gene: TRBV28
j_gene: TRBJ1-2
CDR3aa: CASSLSDRVRRYGYTF

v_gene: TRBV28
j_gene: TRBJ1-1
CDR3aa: CASSLGRGNTEAFF

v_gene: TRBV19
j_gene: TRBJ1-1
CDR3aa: CASSGTGGQNTEAFF

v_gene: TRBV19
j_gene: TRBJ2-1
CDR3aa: CASSLPYNEQFF

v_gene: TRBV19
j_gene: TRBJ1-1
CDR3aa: CASSISSVNTEAFF

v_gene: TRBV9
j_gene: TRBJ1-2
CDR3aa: CASSVGLGADGYTF

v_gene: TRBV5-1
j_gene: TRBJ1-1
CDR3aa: CASSFGRGTTFF

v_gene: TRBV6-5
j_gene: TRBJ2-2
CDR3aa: CASRRVNTGELFF

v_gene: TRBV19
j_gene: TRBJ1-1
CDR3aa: CASSIWDSTEAFF

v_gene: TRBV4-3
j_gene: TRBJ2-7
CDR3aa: CASSQALKGTSGRSGAYEQYF

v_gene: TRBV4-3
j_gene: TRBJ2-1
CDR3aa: CASSQDSPSFYNEQFF

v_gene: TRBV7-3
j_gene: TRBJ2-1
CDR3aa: CASSITGLAGSNEQFF

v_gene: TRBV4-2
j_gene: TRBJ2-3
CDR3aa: CASSQLQGDTDTQYF

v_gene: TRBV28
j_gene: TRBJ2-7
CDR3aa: CASSLMGGDTQYEQYF

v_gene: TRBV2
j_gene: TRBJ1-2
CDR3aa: CASSETDSYGYTF

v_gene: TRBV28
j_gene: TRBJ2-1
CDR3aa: CASSSPSREKVSYNEQFF

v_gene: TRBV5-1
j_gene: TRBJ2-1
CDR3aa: CASSLEVGDEQFF

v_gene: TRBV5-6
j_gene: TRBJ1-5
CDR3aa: CASSQGGGFNQPQHF

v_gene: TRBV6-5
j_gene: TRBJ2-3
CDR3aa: CASSRSAGTDTQYF

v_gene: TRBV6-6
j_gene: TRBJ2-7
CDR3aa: CASSYLGQGSYEQYF

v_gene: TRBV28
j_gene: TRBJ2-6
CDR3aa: CASKQGLRLAGANVLTF